The T cell receptor (beta chain) under discussion was sequenced for a study of blood T cell repertoires in COVID-19. Method: immunoSEQ multiplex PCR; TCRdb's copy keeps in-frame clones and lacks some. The table records hundreds of thousands of clones, about 85% of them present only once. CDR3 size: 18 residues. The V and J ends lost 3 bases and 7 bases, in that order; junction bases with no gene match: 10. CDR1 is KGHSH and CDR2 is LQKENI in the germline V gene. Ages ranged from about 18 to 100 years, with residence in fewer than 25 US areas. This chain uses TRBV18 with TRBJ2-2; 14 positions match TRBD2. The clonotype comes from a man aged 35 to 55 who had recovered from COVID-19. The sequenced sample consisted of PBMCs or T cells enriched from blood (not recorded which). CDR3 nucleotides: TGTGCCAGCTCACCGCCTTTGATGGGACTAGCGGGAGTCGGGGAGCTGTTTTTT. Translating gives CASSPPLMGLAGVGELFF.